The rows below give T cell receptor beta chains drawn from one sample of a study of CD8+ T cells in alopecia areata. The method was immunoSEQ multiplex PCR; TCRdb's version includes in-frame clones alone and lacks a portion of them. The profile shows over 200,000 clones, 57% of them singletons. The specimen was CD4+ T cells sorted from blood, collected at week 0. These TCRs come from a human donor with alopecia areata. CDR3s include the opening cysteine and the closing phenylalanine or tryptophan. D genes are given only for firm matches. Expanded clones are given a class, and other clones once, few, many or no size at all.

J gene: TRBJ2-7
clone size: few
D gene: TRBD1
V gene: TRBV15
CDR3 DNA: TGTGCCACCAGTTCGTGGGACAGGGGTCTTTACGAGCAGTACTTC
CDR3 protein: CATSSWDRGLYEQYF

J gene: TRBJ1-1
clone size: -
D gene: -
V gene: TRBV29-1
CDR3 DNA: TGCAGCGTCGCAGGGGTGCTGAACACTGAAGCTTTCTTT
CDR3 protein: CSVAGVLNTEAFF

J gene: TRBJ2-1
clone size: many
D gene: -
V gene: TRBV7-2
CDR3 DNA: TGTGCCAGCAGCCGAGAAGGGACTCGCAGATCCAGCTCCTACAATGAGCAGTTCTTC
CDR3 protein: CASSREGTRRSSSYNEQFF

J gene: TRBJ1-2
clone size: -
D gene: TRBD1
V gene: TRBV9
CDR3 DNA: TGTGCCAGCACCGGGGGACAGACCTATGGCTACACCTTC
CDR3 protein: CASTGGQTYGYTF

J gene: TRBJ2-3
clone size: -
D gene: -
V gene: TRBV19
CDR3 DNA: TGTGCCAGTAAGGGTCCCCTCACAGATACGCAGTATTTT
CDR3 protein: CASKGPLTDTQYF

J gene: TRBJ1-6
clone size: few
D gene: -
V gene: TRBV6-5
CDR3 DNA: TGTGCCAGCACCGCCCGGAGCACGACTTCACCCCTCCACTTT
CDR3 protein: CASTARSTTSPLHF

J gene: TRBJ2-7
clone size: -
D gene: -
V gene: TRBV30
CDR3 DNA: TGTGCCTGGAGCGACGACAGAAGTTCCTACGAGCAGTACTTC
CDR3 protein: CAWSDDRSSYEQYF

J gene: TRBJ1-1
clone size: once
D gene: -
V gene: TRBV29-1
CDR3 DNA: TGCAGCGTTGGGGGCTTAGAAGCTTTCTTT
CDR3 protein: CSVGGLEAFF

J gene: TRBJ1-1
clone size: -
D gene: -
V gene: TRBV18
CDR3 DNA: TGTGCCAGTCGGGCAGGGTTGAACACTGAAGCTTTCTTT
CDR3 protein: CASRAGLNTEAFF

J gene: TRBJ1-5
clone size: -
D gene: -
V gene: TRBV7-2
CDR3 DNA: TGTGCCAGCAGCTTAAATGTTCGACTTCCTCAGCCCCAGCATTTT
CDR3 protein: CASSLNVRLPQPQHF

J gene: TRBJ2-4
clone size: -
D gene: -
V gene: TRBV29-1
CDR3 DNA: TGCAGCGTTGAAGAGCTAGCCAAAAACATTCAGTACTTC
CDR3 protein: CSVEELAKNIQYF

J gene: TRBJ2-7
clone size: -
D gene: TRBD1
V gene: TRBV6-5
CDR3 DNA: TGTGCCAGCAGTTACTCCGGGACAGGGTCCTACGAGCAGTACTTC
CDR3 protein: CASSYSGTGSYEQYF

J gene: TRBJ1-2
clone size: -
D gene: -
V gene: TRBV7-9
CDR3 DNA: TGTGCCAGCAGATCGGACGGCCCATACACCTTC
CDR3 protein: CASRSDGPYTF

J gene: TRBJ1-2
clone size: -
D gene: -
V gene: TRBV29-1
CDR3 DNA: TGCAGCGTCAATGGCAGGGCCTATGGCTACACCTTC
CDR3 protein: CSVNGRAYGYTF

J gene: TRBJ2-1
clone size: many
D gene: TRBD1
V gene: TRBV7-3
CDR3 DNA: TGTGCCAGCAGCTTCGACAGGGGTGGGTATGAGCAGTTCTTC
CDR3 protein: CASSFDRGGYEQFF

J gene: TRBJ2-2
clone size: few
D gene: -
V gene: TRBV23-1
CDR3 DNA: TGCGCCAGCAGTCCTCTGGGCGGACCCTCTACCACCGGGGAGCTGTTTTTT
CDR3 protein: CASSPLGGPSTTGELFF

J gene: TRBJ1-1
clone size: -
D gene: -
V gene: TRBV29-1
CDR3 DNA: TGCAGCGTTGGACGGATGAACACTGAAGCTTTCTTT
CDR3 protein: CSVGRMNTEAFF

J gene: TRBJ2-1
clone size: -
D gene: -
V gene: TRBV5-4
CDR3 DNA: TGTGCCAGCAGTCGGACAGGGAGGGATGAGCAGTTCTTC
CDR3 protein: CASSRTGRDEQFF

J gene: TRBJ2-7
clone size: -
D gene: TRBD1
V gene: TRBV30
CDR3 DNA: TGTGCCTGGAGAGGGGGCTTCTACGAGCAGTACTTC
CDR3 protein: CAWRGGFYEQYF

J gene: TRBJ2-3
clone size: -
D gene: TRBD1
V gene: TRBV7-2
CDR3 DNA: TGTGCCAGCAGCTTAACAGGGGGAGGCACAGATACGCAGTATTTT
CDR3 protein: CASSLTGGGTDTQYF

J gene: TRBJ2-5
clone size: few
D gene: -
V gene: TRBV5-1
CDR3 DNA: TGCGCCAGCAGCTCGGACAGCCCCCAAGAGACCCAGTACTTC
CDR3 protein: CASSSDSPQETQYF

J gene: TRBJ2-1
clone size: -
D gene: -
V gene: TRBV14
CDR3 DNA: TGTGCCAGCAGCCATGGGGGGCTAGCGGCAAAGAGCTCCTACAATGAGCAGTTCTTC
CDR3 protein: CASSHGGLAAKSSYNEQFF

J gene: TRBJ1-3
clone size: few
D gene: -
V gene: TRBV30
CDR3 DNA: TGTGCCTGGAGTGTAGGGACCCACTCTGGAAACACCATATATTTT
CDR3 protein: CAWSVGTHSGNTIYF

J gene: TRBJ1-1
clone size: few
D gene: -
V gene: TRBV6-5
CDR3 DNA: TGTGCCAGCAGTTACGGACAGAGGAACACTGAAGCTTTCTTT
CDR3 protein: CASSYGQRNTEAFF

J gene: TRBJ1-1
clone size: many
D gene: TRBD1
V gene: TRBV6-4
CDR3 DNA: TGTGCCAGCAGTGCGGACAGGCAGAGCACTGAAGCTTTCTTT
CDR3 protein: CASSADRQSTEAFF

J gene: TRBJ2-2
clone size: -
D gene: -
V gene: TRBV29-1
CDR3 DNA: TGCAGCGCCGCCGGGCCAGGTATTCGGGAGCTGTTTTTT
CDR3 protein: CSAAGPGIRELFF

J gene: TRBJ1-4
clone size: -
D gene: -
V gene: TRBV30
CDR3 DNA: TGTGCCTGGAGGACGAGCGGGGGGGCCGTCGGAAAACTGTTTTTT
CDR3 protein: CAWRTSGGAVGKLFF

J gene: TRBJ1-1
clone size: -
D gene: -
V gene: TRBV29-1
CDR3 DNA: TGCAGCGTTGAACCAAAGCTACGGCTGAACACTGAAGCTTTCTTT
CDR3 protein: CSVEPKLRLNTEAFF

J gene: TRBJ1-5
clone size: few
D gene: -
V gene: TRBV6-6
CDR3 DNA: TGTGCCAGCAGTTACTCGGGGAATAGCAATCAGCCCCAGCATTTT
CDR3 protein: CASSYSGNSNQPQHF

J gene: TRBJ2-5
clone size: -
D gene: -
V gene: TRBV15
CDR3 DNA: TGTGCCACCAGCAGGGAGGGCGAGACCCAGTACTTC
CDR3 protein: CATSREGETQYF

J gene: TRBJ2-5
clone size: -
D gene: -
V gene: TRBV7-2
CDR3 DNA: TGTGCCAGCAGCTTAGACATCCGGGGCCAGTACTTC
CDR3 protein: CASSLDIRGQYF

J gene: TRBJ1-6
clone size: -
D gene: TRBD1
V gene: TRBV9
CDR3 DNA: TGTGCCAGCAGCTTCCGGGACAGGGGAGGTAATTCACCCCTCCACTTT
CDR3 protein: CASSFRDRGGNSPLHF

J gene: TRBJ2-7
clone size: -
D gene: TRBD2
V gene: TRBV29-1
CDR3 DNA: TGCAGCATATTGTTCTTAGCGGGAGTTACTTACGAGCAGTACTTC
CDR3 protein: CSILFLAGVTYEQYF

J gene: TRBJ2-6
clone size: -
D gene: TRBD1
V gene: TRBV5-4
CDR3 DNA: TGTGCCAGCAGCTCCTATTACCCGGACAGGGCTGGGGCCAACGTCCTGACTTTC
CDR3 protein: CASSSYYPDRAGANVLTF

J gene: TRBJ1-2
clone size: -
D gene: -
V gene: TRBV29-1
CDR3 DNA: TGCAGCGTTGGAGACAGCTCATATGGCTACACCTTC
CDR3 protein: CSVGDSSYGYTF

J gene: TRBJ2-1
clone size: -
D gene: -
V gene: TRBV19
CDR3 DNA: TGTGCCAGTAGTACATCAGGCTATGAGCAGTTCTTC
CDR3 protein: CASSTSGYEQFF

J gene: TRBJ1-2
clone size: -
D gene: -
V gene: TRBV29-1
CDR3 DNA: TGCAGCGTTGGACAGGCCCCTGGCTACACCTTC
CDR3 protein: CSVGQAPGYTF